The sequence of this T cell receptor (beta chain) was determined in a study of control samples from healthy donors and cancer patients (TCRdb year 2020). V gives up 3 bases and J gives up 8 bases, and the segment between their germline ends measures 5 bases. CDR1 and CDR2 (MDHEN, SYDVKM) derive from the germline V gene. Measured from the cysteine to the phenylalanine, the CDR3 is 11 residues long. Only CDR3 DNA remains: 33 bases, in frame from the first base. This clone occurred once. Its antigen is not yet known. Base qualities are not recorded, but no much larger clone differs from it by a single base. Preparation of the library involved the immunoSEQ multiplex PCR assay. Not all clones reach the TCRdb copy of this immuneACCESS table, which keeps in-frame sequences only. Checked studies attribute under half of the gap to unresolved V genes and leave the rest unexplained. The sample records about 79,000 clones, approximately 93% of which are singletons. Of the sample, over 1% is held by the ten largest clones.

Sequenced input: PBMCs. The receptor chain draws on TRBV28 and TRBJ2-1, with no confidently assigned D gene. The TCR sequence derives from a woman in her thirties or forties with lung cancer. In nucleotides, the sequence is TGTGCCAGCAGTTTTTTGTATGAGCAGTTCTTC. The resulting protein is CASSFLYEQFF.